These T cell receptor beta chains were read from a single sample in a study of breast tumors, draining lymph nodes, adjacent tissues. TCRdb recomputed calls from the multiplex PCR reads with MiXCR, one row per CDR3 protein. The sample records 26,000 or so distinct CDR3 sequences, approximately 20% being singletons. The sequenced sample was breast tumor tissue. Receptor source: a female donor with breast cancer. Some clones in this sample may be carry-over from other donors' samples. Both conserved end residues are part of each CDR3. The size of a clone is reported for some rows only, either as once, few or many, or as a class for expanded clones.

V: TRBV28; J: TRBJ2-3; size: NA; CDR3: CASSLRGPDTQYF
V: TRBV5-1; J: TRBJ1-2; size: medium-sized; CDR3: CASGTGPNYGYTF
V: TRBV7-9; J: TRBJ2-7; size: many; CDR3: CASSLRVYEQYF
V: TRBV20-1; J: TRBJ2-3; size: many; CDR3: CSAPLRAGRATDTQYF
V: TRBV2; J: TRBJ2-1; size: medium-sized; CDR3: CASSFRQGYEQFF
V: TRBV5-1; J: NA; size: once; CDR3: CASSSPGRGQTDTQHF
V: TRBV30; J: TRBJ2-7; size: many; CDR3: CAWADFTYEQYF
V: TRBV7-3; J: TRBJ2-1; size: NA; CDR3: CASSLMGNEQFF
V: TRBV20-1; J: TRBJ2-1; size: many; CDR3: CSAPISGRNNKQFF
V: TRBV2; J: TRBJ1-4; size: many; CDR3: CASIDRRPEKLFF
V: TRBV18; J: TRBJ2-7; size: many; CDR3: CASSPGRTPNEQYF
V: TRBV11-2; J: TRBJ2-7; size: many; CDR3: CASSLFLALYEQYF
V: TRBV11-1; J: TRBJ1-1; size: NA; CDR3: CASSLATGLNTEAFF
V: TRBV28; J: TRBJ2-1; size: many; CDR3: CASSPGLAERYNEQFF
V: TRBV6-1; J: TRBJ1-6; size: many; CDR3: CASSETNRASYNSPLHF
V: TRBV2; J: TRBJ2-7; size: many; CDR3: CASIERETSYEQYF
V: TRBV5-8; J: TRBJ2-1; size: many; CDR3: CASSDGGRAKSYNEQFF
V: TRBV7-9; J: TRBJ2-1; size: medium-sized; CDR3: CASSLTGFNNEQFF
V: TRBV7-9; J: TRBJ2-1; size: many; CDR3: CASSWDNNEQFF
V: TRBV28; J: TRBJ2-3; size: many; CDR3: CASSSGEAPRTDTQYF
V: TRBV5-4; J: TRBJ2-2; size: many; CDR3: CASSPRLGVNTGELFF
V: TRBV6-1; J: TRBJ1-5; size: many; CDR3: CASGPDRARQPQHF
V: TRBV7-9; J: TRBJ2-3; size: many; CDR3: CASSWGAGEAYF
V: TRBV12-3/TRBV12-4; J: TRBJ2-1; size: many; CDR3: CASSLIRNNEQFF
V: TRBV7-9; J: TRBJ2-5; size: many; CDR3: CASSLRALAYQETQYF
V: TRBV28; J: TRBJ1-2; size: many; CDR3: CASSPDRGYGYTF
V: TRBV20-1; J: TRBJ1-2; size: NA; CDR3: CSARTSGVGGYTF
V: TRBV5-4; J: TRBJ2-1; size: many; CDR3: CASIAGANGYNEQFF
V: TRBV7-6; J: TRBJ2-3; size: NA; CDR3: CASSLAGFTDTQYF
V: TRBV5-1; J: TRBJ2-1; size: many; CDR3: CASSISGDSYNEQFF
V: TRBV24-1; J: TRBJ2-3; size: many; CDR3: CATNRGGTDTQYF
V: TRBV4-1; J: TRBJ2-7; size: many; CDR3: CASSPFGHPRHEQYF
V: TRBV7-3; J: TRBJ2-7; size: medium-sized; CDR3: CASTSPGTDSYEQYF
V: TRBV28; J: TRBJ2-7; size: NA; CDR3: CASSVGQEAYEQYF
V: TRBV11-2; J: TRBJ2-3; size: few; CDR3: CASSSTISRLTDTQYF
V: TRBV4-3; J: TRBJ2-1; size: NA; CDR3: CASSQGTRGSFNEQFF
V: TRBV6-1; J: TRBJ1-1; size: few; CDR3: CASSELGILSTEAFF
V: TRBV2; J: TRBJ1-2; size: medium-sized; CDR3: CASSTSTTGGDYGYTF
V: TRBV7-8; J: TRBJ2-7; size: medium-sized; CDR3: CASSLGTGGSYEQYF
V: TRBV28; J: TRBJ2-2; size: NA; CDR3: CASSQAKSTGVLFF
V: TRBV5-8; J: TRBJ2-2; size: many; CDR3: CASSSNPRDGYTGELFF
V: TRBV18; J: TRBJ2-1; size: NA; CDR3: CASSPQPFREQFF
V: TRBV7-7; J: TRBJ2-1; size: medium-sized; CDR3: CASISVNEQFF
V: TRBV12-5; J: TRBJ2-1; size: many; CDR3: CASGLAEASGIAEFF
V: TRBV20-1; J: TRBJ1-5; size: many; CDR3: CSARDGPGGRGGNQPQHF
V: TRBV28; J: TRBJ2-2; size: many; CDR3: CASNGNTGELFF
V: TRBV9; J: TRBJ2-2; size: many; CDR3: CASSVKPGLAGGPVTGELFF
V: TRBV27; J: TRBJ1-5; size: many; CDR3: CASSLSSVGSQPQHF
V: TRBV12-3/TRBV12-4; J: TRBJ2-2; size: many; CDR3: CASTPQGGNAGELFF
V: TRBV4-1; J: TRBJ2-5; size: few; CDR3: CASSYGTSGSPYQETQYF
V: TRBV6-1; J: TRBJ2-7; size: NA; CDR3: CASSEPGRTAYEQYF
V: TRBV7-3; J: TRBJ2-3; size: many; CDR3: CASSSRGQVTQYF
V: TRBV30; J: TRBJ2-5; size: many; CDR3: CAWATWGRDMGETQYF
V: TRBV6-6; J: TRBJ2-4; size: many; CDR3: CASRGTSGRAAANIQYF
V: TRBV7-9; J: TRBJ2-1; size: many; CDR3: CASSSTGTSGRGGSYNEQFF
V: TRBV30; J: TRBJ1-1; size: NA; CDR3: CAWSEGTGAFF